The clone carrying this T cell receptor (beta chain) was picked up a small number of times. Its cognate antigen is unknown. This CDR3 is 16 amino acids long. Trimming removed 3 bases at V and 4 bases at J, with 18 bases between. Germline CDR1 KGHSH, CDR2 LQKENI. PCR employed 60 Vbeta and 13 Jbeta primers. Source study methods: Later, tens of millions of unique TCR beta chains were counted in an analysis, and roughly 11 million of them were shared. Assay: immunoSEQ multiplex PCR; the TCRdb copy retains only in-frame clones and omits some. D and trimming come from the DNA, and the V and J calls and clone size come from that table. The sample records about 90,000 clones, approximately 84% being singletons. This entry comes from a study of cytomegalovirus exposure and HLA in healthy donors. Findings and caveats of the study: Donor immune exposure was known only as CMV serostatus. As a later analysis showed, a missense DCLRE1C variant was linked to trimming of TCR beta V- and J-genes.

The chain carries TRBV18 and TRBJ1-1; weak D call: TRBD1 (6 bases). Sequencing was done on a sample of PBMCs. The receptor's source is a young man in good health and CMV-seronegative. The CDR3, as DNA: TGTGCCAGCTCACCGCGAACAGGGTCTCTTCTCACTGAAGCTTTCTTT. Its translation: CASSPRTGSLLTEAFF.